Each of the 2 T cell receptor beta chains below was sequenced from the same sample in a study of OX40 agonist ivuxolimab in advanced cancers. Sequencing used immunoSEQ multiplex PCR; TCRdb keeps in-frame clones, though not all of them. This table holds approximately 94,000 clones, 89% found once. The sequencing here drew on CD4+ or CD8+ T cells sorted from blood, taken in a trial of the OX40 agonist ivuxolimab. These receptors came from an adult with an advanced solid tumor such as melanoma, head and neck, liver or kidney cancer.

This clone was counted once. The V and J genes are TRBV6-5 and TRBJ1-2; D unclear. Trimming removed 4 bases at V and 7 bases at J, with 10 bases between. This CDR3 spans 12 amino acids. Germline V gene data show CDR1 as MNHEY and CDR2 as SVGAGI. The CDR3 DNA sequence: TGTGCCAGCAGTTTAACCGGTCGTGGCTACACCTTC. The encoded protein is CASSLTGRGYTF.

The chain combines TRBV29-1 with TRBJ2-1, with D unresolved. The CDR3 spans 13 residues. CDR1 and CDR2 from the germline V gene are SQVTM and ANQGSEA. V dropped 0 bases and J dropped 8 bases, with 11 bases sitting between them. Here the CDR3 DNA reads TGCAGCGTTGAAGATCGGCTCAGATATGAGCAGTTCTTC. Its protein is CSVEDRLRYEQFF.